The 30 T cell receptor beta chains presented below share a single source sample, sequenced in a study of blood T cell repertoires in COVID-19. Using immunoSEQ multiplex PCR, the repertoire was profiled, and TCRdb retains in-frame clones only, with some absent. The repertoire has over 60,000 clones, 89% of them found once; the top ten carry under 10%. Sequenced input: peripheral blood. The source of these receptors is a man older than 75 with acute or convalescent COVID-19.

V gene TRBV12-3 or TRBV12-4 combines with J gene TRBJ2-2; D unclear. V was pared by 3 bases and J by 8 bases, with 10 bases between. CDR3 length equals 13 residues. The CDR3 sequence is CASSFLRLGELFF. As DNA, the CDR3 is TGTGCCAGCAGTTTTTTACGGTTAGGGGAGCTGTTTTTT.

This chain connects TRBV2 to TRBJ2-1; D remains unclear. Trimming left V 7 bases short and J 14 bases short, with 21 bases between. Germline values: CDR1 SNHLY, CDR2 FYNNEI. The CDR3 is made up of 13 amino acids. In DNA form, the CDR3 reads TGTGCCAGCAAACTAAAGCCCGAGACTCTGGAGTTCTTC. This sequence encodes CASKLKPETLEFF.

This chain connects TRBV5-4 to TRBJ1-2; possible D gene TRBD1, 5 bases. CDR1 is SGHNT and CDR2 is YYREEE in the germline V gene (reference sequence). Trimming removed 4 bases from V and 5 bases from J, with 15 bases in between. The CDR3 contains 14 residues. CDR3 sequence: CASSGFDSPYGYTF. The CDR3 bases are TGTGCCAGCAGCGGATTTGACAGTCCATATGGCTACACCTTC.

CDR3 protein: CASSDGQNTEAFF. The CDR3 bases are TGCGCCAGCAGCGACGGACAAAACACTGAAGCTTTCTTT. The V call is TRBV5-1, the J call TRBJ1-1; possibly TRBD1 for D (5 bases). This CDR3 is 13 amino acids long. The germline V and J ends were trimmed by 4 bases and 2 bases, with 9 bases remaining between them. Germline assignment: CDR1 SGHRS and CDR2 YFSETQ.

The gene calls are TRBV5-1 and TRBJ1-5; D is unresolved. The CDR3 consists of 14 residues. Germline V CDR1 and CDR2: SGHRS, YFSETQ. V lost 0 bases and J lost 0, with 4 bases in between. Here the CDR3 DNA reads TGCGCCAGCAGCTTGGGCGGTAGCAATCAGCCCCAGCATTTT. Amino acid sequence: CASSLGGSNQPQHF.

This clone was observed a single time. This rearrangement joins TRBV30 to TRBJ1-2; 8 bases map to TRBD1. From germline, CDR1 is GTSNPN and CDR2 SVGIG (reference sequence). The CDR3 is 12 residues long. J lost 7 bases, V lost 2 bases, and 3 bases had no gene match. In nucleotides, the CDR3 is TGTGCCTGGAGTTCGACAGGGGTTGGCTACACCTTC. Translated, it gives CAWSSTGVGYTF.

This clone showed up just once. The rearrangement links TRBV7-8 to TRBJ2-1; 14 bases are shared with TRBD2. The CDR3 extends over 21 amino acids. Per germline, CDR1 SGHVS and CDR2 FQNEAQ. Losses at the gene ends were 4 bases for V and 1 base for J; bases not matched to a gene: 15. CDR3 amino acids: CASSSTVPGLAGETSYNEQFF. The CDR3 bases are TGTGCCAGCAGCTCGACCGTACCGGGACTAGCGGGGGAAACTTCCTACAATGAGCAGTTCTTC.

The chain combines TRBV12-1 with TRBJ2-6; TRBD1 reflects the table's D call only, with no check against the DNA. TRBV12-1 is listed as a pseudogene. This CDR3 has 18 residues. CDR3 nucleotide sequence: TGTGCCAGCAGCTACGACAGGGGGATTGTCTCTGGGGCCAACGTCCTGACTTTC. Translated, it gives CASSYDRGIVSGANVLTF.

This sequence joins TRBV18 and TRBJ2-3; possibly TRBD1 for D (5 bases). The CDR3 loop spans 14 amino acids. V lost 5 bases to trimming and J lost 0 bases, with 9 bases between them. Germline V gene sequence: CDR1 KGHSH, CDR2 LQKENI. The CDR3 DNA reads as TGTGCCAGCTCATTGGGGCTCAGCACAGATACGCAGTATTTT. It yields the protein CASSLGLSTDTQYF.

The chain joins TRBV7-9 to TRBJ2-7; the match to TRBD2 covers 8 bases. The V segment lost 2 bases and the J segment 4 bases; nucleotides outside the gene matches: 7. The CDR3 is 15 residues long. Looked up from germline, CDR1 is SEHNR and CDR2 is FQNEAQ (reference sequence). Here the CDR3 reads CASSLITGGRYEQYF. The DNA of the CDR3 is TGTGCCAGCAGCTTAATTACGGGAGGGCGGTACGAGCAGTACTTC.

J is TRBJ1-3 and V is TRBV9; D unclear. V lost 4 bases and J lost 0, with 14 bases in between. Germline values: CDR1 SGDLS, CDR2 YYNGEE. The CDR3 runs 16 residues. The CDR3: CASSFSPLSSGNTIYF. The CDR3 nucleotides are TGTGCCAGCAGCTTTTCGCCCCTGAGCTCTGGAAACACCATATATTTT.

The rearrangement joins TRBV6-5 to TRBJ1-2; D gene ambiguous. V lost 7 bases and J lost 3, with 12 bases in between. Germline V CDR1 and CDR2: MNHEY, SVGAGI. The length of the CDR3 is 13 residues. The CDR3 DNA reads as TGTGCCAGCACTTCAGGATGGGACTATGGCTACACCTTC. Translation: CASTSGWDYGYTF.

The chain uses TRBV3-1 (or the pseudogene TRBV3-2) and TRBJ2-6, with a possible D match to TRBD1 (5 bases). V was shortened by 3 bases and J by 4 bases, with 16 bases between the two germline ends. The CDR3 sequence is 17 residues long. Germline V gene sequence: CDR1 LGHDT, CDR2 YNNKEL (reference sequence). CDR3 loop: CASSQDEQASGANVLTF. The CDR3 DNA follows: TGTGCCAGCAGCCAGGACGAACAGGCTTCAGGGGCCAACGTCCTGACTTTC.

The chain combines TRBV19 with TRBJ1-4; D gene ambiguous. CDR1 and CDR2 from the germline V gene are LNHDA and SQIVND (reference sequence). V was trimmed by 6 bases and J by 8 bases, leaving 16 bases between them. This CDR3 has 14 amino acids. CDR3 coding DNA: TGTGCCAGTAGCCCCTGGGTGGGGAGCGAAAAACTGTTTTTT. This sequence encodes CASSPWVGSEKLFF.

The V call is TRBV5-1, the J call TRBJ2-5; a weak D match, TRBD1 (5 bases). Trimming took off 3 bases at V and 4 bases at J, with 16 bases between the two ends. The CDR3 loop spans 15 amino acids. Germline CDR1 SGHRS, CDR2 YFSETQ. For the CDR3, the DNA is TGCGCCAGCAGCTCTGACAGAACAGCTGGAGAGACCCAGTACTTC. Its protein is CASSSDRTAGETQYF.

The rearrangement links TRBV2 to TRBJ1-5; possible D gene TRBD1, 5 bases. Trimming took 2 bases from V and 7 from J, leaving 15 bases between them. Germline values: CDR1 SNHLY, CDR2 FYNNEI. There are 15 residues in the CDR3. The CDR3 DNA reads TGTGCCAGCAGTGAAAGGGAGGGGACGGGGCAGCCCCAGCATTTT. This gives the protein CASSEREGTGQPQHF.

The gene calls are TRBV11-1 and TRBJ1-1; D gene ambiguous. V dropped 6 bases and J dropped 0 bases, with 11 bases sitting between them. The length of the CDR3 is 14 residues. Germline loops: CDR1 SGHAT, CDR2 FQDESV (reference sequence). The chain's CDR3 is CASSSTHVNTEAFF. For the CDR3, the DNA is TGTGCCAGCAGTTCCACACATGTGAACACTGAAGCTTTCTTT.

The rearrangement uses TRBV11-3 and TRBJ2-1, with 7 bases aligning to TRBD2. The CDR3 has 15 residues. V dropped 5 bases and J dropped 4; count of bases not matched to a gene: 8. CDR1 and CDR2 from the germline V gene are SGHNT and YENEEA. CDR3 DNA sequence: TGTGCCAGCAGCGTCGGACTAGGAAATTACAATGAGCAGTTCTTC. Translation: CASSVGLGNYNEQFF.

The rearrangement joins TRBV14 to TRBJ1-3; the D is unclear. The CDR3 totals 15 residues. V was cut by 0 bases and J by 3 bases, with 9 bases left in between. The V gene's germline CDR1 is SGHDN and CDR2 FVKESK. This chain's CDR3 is CASSQETGFGNTIYF. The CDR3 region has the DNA TGTGCCAGCAGCCAAGAGACGGGTTTTGGAAACACCATATATTTT.

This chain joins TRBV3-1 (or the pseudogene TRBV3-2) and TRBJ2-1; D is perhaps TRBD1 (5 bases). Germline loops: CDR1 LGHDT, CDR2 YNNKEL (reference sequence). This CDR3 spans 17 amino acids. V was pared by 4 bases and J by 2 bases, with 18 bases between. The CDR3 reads CASSLHPQDLAYNEQFF. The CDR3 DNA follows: TGTGCCAGCAGCCTCCACCCACAGGATCTCGCCTACAATGAGCAGTTCTTC.

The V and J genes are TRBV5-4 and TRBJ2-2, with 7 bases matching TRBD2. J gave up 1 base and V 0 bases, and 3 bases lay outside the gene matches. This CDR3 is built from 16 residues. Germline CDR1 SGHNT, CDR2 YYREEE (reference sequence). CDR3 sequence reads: CASSLAGGRNTGELFF. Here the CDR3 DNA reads TGTGCCAGCAGCTTGGCGGGAGGTAGGAACACCGGGGAGCTGTTTTTT.

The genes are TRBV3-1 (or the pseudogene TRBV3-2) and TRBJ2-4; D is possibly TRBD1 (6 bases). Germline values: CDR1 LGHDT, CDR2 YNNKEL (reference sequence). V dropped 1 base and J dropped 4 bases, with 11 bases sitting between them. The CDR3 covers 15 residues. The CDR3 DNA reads TGTGCCAGCAGCCAAGTCGGGACACAGAAAAACATTCAGTACTTC. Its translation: CASSQVGTQKNIQYF.

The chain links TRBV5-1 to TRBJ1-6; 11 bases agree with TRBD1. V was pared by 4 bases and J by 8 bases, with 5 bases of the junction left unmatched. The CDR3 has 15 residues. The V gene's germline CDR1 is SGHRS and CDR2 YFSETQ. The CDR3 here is CASSAGQGEHSPLHF. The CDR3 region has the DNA TGCGCCAGCAGCGCGGGACAGGGGGAACATTCACCCCTCCACTTT.

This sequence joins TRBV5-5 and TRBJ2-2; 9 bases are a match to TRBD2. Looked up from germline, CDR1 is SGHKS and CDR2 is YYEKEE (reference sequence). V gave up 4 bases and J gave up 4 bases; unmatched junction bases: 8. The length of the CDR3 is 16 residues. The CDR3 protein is CASSTGTSPVTGELFF. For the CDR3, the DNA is TGTGCCAGCAGCACAGGGACTAGCCCGGTCACCGGGGAGCTGTTTTTT.

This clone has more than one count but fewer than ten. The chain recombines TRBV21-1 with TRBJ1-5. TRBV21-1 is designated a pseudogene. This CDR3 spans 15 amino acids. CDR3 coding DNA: TGTGCCAGCAGCAAAGACCTTAACTACAATCAGCCCCAGCATTTT. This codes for CASSKDLNYNQPQHF.

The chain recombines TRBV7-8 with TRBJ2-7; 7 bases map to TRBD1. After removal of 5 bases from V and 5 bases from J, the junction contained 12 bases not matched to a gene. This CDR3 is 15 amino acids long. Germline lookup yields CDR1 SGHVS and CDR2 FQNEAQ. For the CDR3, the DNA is TGTGCCAGCAGCGAACGGACAGGAATTTTCAACGAGCAGTACTTC. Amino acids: CASSERTGIFNEQYF.

For the CDR3, the DNA is TGTGCCAGCAGTTTATCTGACAGGGCTGGGACTGAAGCTTTCTTT. Its translation: CASSLSDRAGTEAFF. The rearrangement uses TRBV27 and TRBJ1-1; 7 nucleotides match TRBD1. Germline V CDR1 and CDR2: MNHEY, SMNVEV (reference sequence). This CDR3 region has 15 residues. Trimming cost V 0 bases and J 5 bases; bases outside gene matches: 6.

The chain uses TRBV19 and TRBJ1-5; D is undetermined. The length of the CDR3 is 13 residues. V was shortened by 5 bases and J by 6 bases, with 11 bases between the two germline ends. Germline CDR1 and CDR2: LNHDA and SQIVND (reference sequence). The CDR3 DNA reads TGTGCCAGTAGTTTACAAGTCCTTCAGCCCCAGCATTTT. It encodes CASSLQVLQPQHF. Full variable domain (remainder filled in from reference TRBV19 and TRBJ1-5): DGGITQSPKYLFRKEGQNVTLSCEQNLNHDAMYWYRQDPGQGLRLIYYSQIVNDFQKGDIAEGYSVSREKKESFPLTVTSAQKNPTAFYLCASSLQVLQPQHFGDGTRLSIL.

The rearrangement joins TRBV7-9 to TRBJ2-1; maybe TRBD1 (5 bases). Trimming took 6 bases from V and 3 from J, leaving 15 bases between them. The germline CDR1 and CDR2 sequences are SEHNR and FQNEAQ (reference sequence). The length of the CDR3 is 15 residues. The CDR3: CASSFQGTYYNEQFF. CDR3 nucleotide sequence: TGTGCCAGCAGTTTTCAGGGCACTTACTACAATGAGCAGTTCTTC.

CDR3 region: CSVGQTSNQPQHF. For the CDR3, the DNA is TGCAGCGTTGGACAGACAAGCAATCAGCCCCAGCATTTT. The chain links TRBV29-1 to TRBJ1-5, with D possibly matching TRBD1 (5 bases). This CDR3 region has 13 residues. Germline lookup yields CDR1 SQVTM and CDR2 ANQGSEA. The ends were cut back, 4 bases at V and 1 base at J, with 8 bases in the middle. The full variable domain, with the rest looked up from reference TRBV29-1 and TRBJ1-5, is SAVISQKPSRDICQRGTSLTIQCQVDSQVTMMFWYRQQPGQSLTLIATANQGSEATYESGFVIDKFPISRPNLTFSTLTVSNMSPEDSSIYLCSVGQTSNQPQHFGDGTRLSIL.